The TCR beta chain described here comes from a study of T cell changes during pregnancy in multiple sclerosis. Looked up from germline, CDR1 is SGHDT and CDR2 is YYEEEE. Trimming took 0 bases from V and 5 from J; bases not matched to a gene: 7. CDR3 length equals 16 residues. Assay: immunoSEQ multiplex PCR; the TCRdb copy retains only in-frame clones and omits some. The sample includes 35,000 to 40,000 clones, around 90% of them seen just once. This clone was picked up one time. This clonotype originated in a female donor with multiple sclerosis, enrolled in a pregnancy study. The specimen was CD4+ T cells from peripheral blood mononuclear cells, collected in the third trimester of pregnancy. J is TRBJ2-2 and V is TRBV5-6; the match to TRBD1 covers 7 bases. The CDR3 is CASSLVKGARTGELFF. Written as DNA, the CDR3 is TGTGCCAGCAGCTTGGTGAAGGGGGCGCGAACCGGGGAGCTGTTTTTT. The whole variable domain, filled in from reference TRBV5-6 and TRBJ2-2, reads DAGVTQSPTHLIKTRGQQVTLRCSPKSGHDTVSWYQQALGQGPQFIFQYYEEEERQRGNFPDRFSGHQFPNYSSELNVNALLLGDSALYLCASSLVKGARTGELFFGEGSRLTVL.